One TCR beta chain is described in this entry. The entry originates in a study of blood T cell repertoires in COVID-19. Study-level information: Specimens from acute and convalescent COVID-19 originated in the United States, Italy and Spain. Sample material is recorded as cDNA or gDNA derived from T cells, B-cell-depleted T cells, or PBMCs.

Original methodology: Estimation of nucleated cell counts relied on the amplification of reference gene primers. TCRdb's table, derived via immunoSEQ multiplex PCR, lists solely in-frame clones and lacks some. The DNA was the basis for D and trimming; V, J and clone size are from that table. Of about 240,000 clones listed, about four fifths are singletons. CDR1 is LGHDT and CDR2 is YNNKEL in the germline V gene (reference sequence). The length of the CDR3 is 14 residues. The V end lost 5 bases, the J end lost 1 base, and 10 bases lay between the germline ends. This receptor was identified in a woman older than 75 with acute or convalescent COVID-19. The chain is built from TRBV3-1 (or the pseudogene TRBV3-2) and TRBJ2-3, with D possibly TRBD2 on 7 matching bases. Material: peripheral blood. CDR3 region: CASSFGGRTDTQYF. The CDR3 nucleotides are TGTGCCAGCAGCTTCGGGGGGCGCACAGATACGCAGTATTTT.